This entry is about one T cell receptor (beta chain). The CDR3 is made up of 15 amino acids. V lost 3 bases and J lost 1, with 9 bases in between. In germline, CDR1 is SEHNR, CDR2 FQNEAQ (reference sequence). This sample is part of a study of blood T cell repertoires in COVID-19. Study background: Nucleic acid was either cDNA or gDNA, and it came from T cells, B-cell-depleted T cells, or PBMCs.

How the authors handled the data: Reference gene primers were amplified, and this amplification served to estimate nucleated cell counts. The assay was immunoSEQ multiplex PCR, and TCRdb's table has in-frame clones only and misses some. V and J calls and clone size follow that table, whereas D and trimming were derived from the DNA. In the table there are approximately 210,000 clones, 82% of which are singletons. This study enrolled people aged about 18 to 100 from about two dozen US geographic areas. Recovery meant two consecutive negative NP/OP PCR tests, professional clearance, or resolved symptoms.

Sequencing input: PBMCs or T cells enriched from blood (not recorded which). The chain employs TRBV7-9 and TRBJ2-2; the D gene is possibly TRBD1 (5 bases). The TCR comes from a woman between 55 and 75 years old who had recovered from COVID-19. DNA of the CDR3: TGTGCCAGCAGCTTTTCGACAGTGAACACCGGGGAGCTGTTTTTT. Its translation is CASSFSTVNTGELFF.